This T cell receptor beta chain was recovered during a study of Graves' ophthalmopathy and Graves' hyperthyroidism. Study-wide background: Peripheral blood was gathered at the point of initial diagnosis, before any treatment started.

Amplification of the TCR beta CDR3 regions used RNA transcripts (as template). Second-round multiplex PCR followed a first-round RT-PCR using HTBI primers. Each CDR3 protein is one row after TCRdb ran MiXCR on the multiplex PCR reads. The table lists over 450,000 distinct CDR3 sequences, about 15% of them singletons. With V trimmed by 3 bases and J by 0 bases, 3 bases remained unmatched. This CDR3 comprises 14 residues. The germline V gene has CDR1 SGHRS and CDR2 YFSETQ. None of the included patients had other autoimmune diseases, uncontrolled infections, pregnancy or lactation, as these led to exclusion. The evidence that diagnosis relied on was clinical symptoms, serum thyroxine, TRAb, thyroid ultrasound and orbital computed tomography. A few counts support this clonotype.

The sample comprised blood. This clonotype was obtained from a woman aged 25 to 39 with Graves' ophthalmopathy. J is TRBJ2-7 and V is TRBV5-1; TRBD1 matches 7 bases. This chain's CDR3 is CASSYDRVSYEQYF. CDR3 sequence (DNA): TGCGCCAGCAGCTATGACAGGGTCTCCTACGAGCAGTACTTC.